This T cell receptor (beta chain) was obtained from a study of cytomegalovirus exposure and HLA in healthy donors (TCRdb year 2017). For the wider study: According to an earlier analysis of around 600 of the donors, 150 million to 200 million T cells yielded 95 million to 140 million unique TCR beta sequences and roughly 280 Gb of sequence data. Alongside the repertoire data, information on donor age, sex, ethnicity and CMV serostatus was compiled. All discovery cohort repertoires had been generated on a single sequencing platform. To predict cytomegalovirus infection status, the study combined high-throughput TCR immunosequencing, statistical association of individual TCRs with disease status, and machine learning. Because of strong linkage in the cohort, roughly five DR-DQ haplotypes were treated as single units for association and clustering. The study profiled the T cell repertoires of 666 subjects by immunosequencing and related them to cytomegalovirus serostatus. In a later analysis, previously published TCR beta repertoires from about 640 donors were re-analyzed and high-resolution HLA genotyping was added so that TCR occurrence patterns could be studied. HLA typing included class I and class II loci at four-digit resolution. Typing coverage varied by locus: about 620-630 donors for A, B, C, DRB1 and DQB1; roughly 500 for DQA1; about 600 for DPA1; roughly 450 for DPB1. An early release covering roughly 600 HLA-typed donors comprised 250 to 350 gigabases of sequencing data and 85 million to 100 million unique TCR sequences. Of the 398 genotyped donors, about 80% fell in the genetic ancestry cluster associated with self-reported Caucasian donors. Besides the first cohort of hundreds of subjects, a separate validation cohort made up of around 120 different subjects was used. An earlier analysis of approximately 500 of the donors applied high-throughput TCR beta sequencing to assess whether each TCR beta V gene segment acted as functional or pseudogenic. The aim of the study was to test whether cataloging public T cell receptors could identify signatures of past pathogen exposure. Among roughly 400 genotyped donors of the cohort, an average of about 240,000 unique TCR beta nucleotide sequences was sequenced per donor, of which about 20% were non-productive. A later genetic analysis took genome-wide SNP genotypes for about three fifths of the roughly 670 donors and used that subset as a discovery cohort. Rather than using new phenotypic data, the later analysis identified candidate immune exposures from TCR beta sequences and from how often those sequences occurred across donors.

The library relied on the immunoSEQ multiplex PCR assay. The multiplex PCR relied on a mix of 60 forward primers for TCR Vbeta segments and 13 reverse primers for TCR Jbeta segments. The CDR3 region of rearranged TCR beta genes was amplified from genomic DNA by a multiplex PCR assay. Amplified TCR beta libraries were sequenced as 87-base-pair reads on the Illumina HiSeq System. The authors' analysis ran thus. In a later analysis, roughly 80 million unique TCR beta chains were counted across the 650 to 700 repertoires, and roughly 10 million of these chains were shared by at least two donors. Raw reads were error-corrected and collapsed into unique sequences with a nearest-neighbor algorithm that merged closely related sequences to remove PCR and sequencing errors. To assign V, D and J gene segments, CDR3 sequences were aligned to IMGT reference sequences. Each retained sequence needed at least a six-nucleotide match to both a V gene segment and a J gene segment. A rearrangement counted as productive if the CDR3 had no stop codons and remained in frame with V and J, and every other rearrangement counted as non-productive. CDR3 was defined by IMGT convention, running from the second conserved V-encoded cysteine to the conserved J-encoded phenylalanine. The earlier analysis of about 640 of the donors excluded any sequence lacking an unambiguous match to a single V gene segment. In an earlier analysis of 587 of the donors, V segments were called functional above 56.7% productive rearrangements and were called segregating when the between-donor standard deviation exceeded 5%. A statistical classification framework was developed to diagnose cytomegalovirus status using the catalog of TCR beta chain sequences. A later analysis assigned V and J genes by comparing TCR nucleotide sequences with IMGT/GENE-DB human TR gene sequences. The TCRdist pipeline was used in a later analysis to assign CDR3 sequences and most-parsimonious VDJ recombination scenarios. In a later analysis, each TCR beta chain was defined by its CDR3 amino acid sequence together with its V-gene family, and reads without a unique V-gene family were excluded. As a way to deal with suspected cross-contamination and a sequencing artifact, a later analysis dropped 450 to 700 nucleotide sequences that were highly shared and had low generation probability. For each public chain, a later analysis derived a clonal expansion index from normalized ranks of inferred template counts within each repertoire. Generation probabilities in a later analysis came from a VDJ recombination model fitted to out-of-frame rearrangements, and those results were checked against IGoR. Hypergeometric tests were used in a later analysis to score TCR-TCR, TCR-HLA and TCR-CMV co-occurrence, with a repertoire-size bias correction applied to the TCR pairs. A later analysis estimated false discovery rates by permuting HLA or CMV assignments 20 times. In a later analysis, co-occurring TCRs were grouped with DBSCAN, and TCRdist sequence similarity was added when clustering was performed within HLA-allele-positive subsets. For co-occurrence clustering, repertoires with fewer than 30,000 or more than 120,000 public chains were excluded, along with roughly 5 repertoires with anomalous nucleotide sharing. This is the immuneACCESS table as TCRdb keeps it, with only in-frame sequences that have V and J called. A part of the clones is gone; compared with another copy, unresolved V genes explain less than half, and the rest is unexplained. The DNA was the basis for D and trimming; V, J and clone size are from that table. For this sample there are about 95,000 clones; 76% appear just once. Approximately 5% of the sample is in the top ten clones.

Paper-wide results and their limitations: According to a later analysis, parvovirus B19, influenza, CMV and Epstein-Barr virus appeared linked to several top co-occurrence clusters. Correlated functional status among segregating V segments might reflect linkage disequilibrium, but an unknown experimental factor could not be ruled out. Most TCR sequences were seen in very few donors, while some public TCRs were found in many individuals. Most CMV-associated TCR beta chains appeared to be HLA-restricted in a later analysis, and the HLA associations seemed to be driven largely by CMV exposure. Broadly in line with IMGT annotations, most TCR beta V segments showed up in productive rearrangements about 90% or about 30% of the time in an earlier analysis of 587 of the donors. In a later analysis, TCR association rates were found to vary across HLA loci, with the most associated TCRs seen for DRB1 alleles and the fewest for HLA-C alleles. A later analysis associated about 17,000 TCR beta sequences with specific HLA alleles at a false discovery rate of 0.05. In a later analysis, HLA-associated TCR beta chains were found to be more clonally expanded and to have lower generation probabilities than equally common non-associated chains. A cluster of highly shared sequence variants was judged likely to represent a technical artifact of the sequencing pipeline. Fewer than 20 rarely observed V segments, including chromosome 9 orphons, were excluded from the earlier analysis of several hundred of the donors because counts were too low. The study gave a list of 150 to 200 TCR beta chains associated with cytomegalovirus. A few of the identified cytomegalovirus-associated TCR beta chains were confirmed in vitro to be specific for cytomegalovirus antigens. In a later genetic analysis, fewer N-insertions in productive TCRs were reported among donors in an Asian-associated ancestry cluster than the approximately 710-donor mean. When HLA alleles, especially DR and DQ, strongly co-occurred, attributing TCR associations to individual alleles was difficult. The classifier was reported to diagnose cytomegalovirus status with high specificity and sensitivity in both the original cohort and the validation cohort. V-gene and J-gene trimming of TCR beta chains was associated with a missense DCLRE1C variant in a later genetic analysis, and the association was replicated in an independent cohort. Only TCR beta chains were sequenced in this cohort, and the absence of alpha or paired-chain data limited detectable features. Presence/absence analyses assumed roughly uniform sequencing depth across donors, an assumption that may not hold. Because HLA typing was missing for some donors at each locus, association tests included only the typed subset. A further reported finding was that TCR beta sequences accurately predicted the HLA-A and HLA-B alleles for most subjects in the first cohort. Immune exposure information for the cohort was limited to CMV serostatus. According to the authors, the approach could potentially be generalized to other disease states and immunological phenotypes.

As regards this clone: What antigen it recognizes has not been identified. Per-base qualities were not stored, and no clone one base away is much larger.

The cohort was made up of roughly 670 healthy bone marrow donors. At the time of sampling, every cohort member was nominally healthy, though immune exposures that went unrecorded were likely present. The donor tested CMV seropositive, placing the donor among the 289 seropositive members of the cohort. Each donor provided a peripheral blood sample, and peripheral blood mononuclear cells were used for TCR beta sequencing. Genomic DNA was extracted from the blood cell samples with the Qiagen DNeasy Blood Extraction Kit. This sequence was found in a young man in good health and CMV-seropositive. The specimen was PBMCs.

CDR3 reads: CAIPDISYEQYV. The DNA sequence is TGCGCCATCCCGGACATATCCTACGAGCAGTACGTC. The V and J genes are TRBV10-1 and TRBJ2-7, with TRBD1 tentatively as D gene (5 bases match). From the cysteine up to the valine, the CDR3 has a length of 12 residues. The read is trimmed to its CDR3 DNA, 36 bases read in frame from base 1. The germline V gene (reference sequence) provides CDR1 WNHNN and CDR2 SYGVQD. Deletion took 10 bases off V and 1 base off J, with a span of 11 bases between the germline ends.